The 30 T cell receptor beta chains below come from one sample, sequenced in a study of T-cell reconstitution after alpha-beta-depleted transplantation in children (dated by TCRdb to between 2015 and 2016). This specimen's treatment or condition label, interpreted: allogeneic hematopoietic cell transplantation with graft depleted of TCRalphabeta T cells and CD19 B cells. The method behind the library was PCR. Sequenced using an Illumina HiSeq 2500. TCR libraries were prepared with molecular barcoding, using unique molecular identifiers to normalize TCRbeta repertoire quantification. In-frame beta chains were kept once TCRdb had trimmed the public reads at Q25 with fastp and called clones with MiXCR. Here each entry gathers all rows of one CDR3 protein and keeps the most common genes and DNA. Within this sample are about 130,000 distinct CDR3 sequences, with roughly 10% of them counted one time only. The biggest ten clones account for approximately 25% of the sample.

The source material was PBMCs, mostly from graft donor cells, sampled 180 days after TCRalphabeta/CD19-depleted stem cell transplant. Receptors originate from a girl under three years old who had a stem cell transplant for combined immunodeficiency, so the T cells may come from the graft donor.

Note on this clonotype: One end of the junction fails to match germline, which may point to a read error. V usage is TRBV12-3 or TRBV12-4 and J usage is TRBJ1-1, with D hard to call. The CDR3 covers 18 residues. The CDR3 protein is CAISLAGWRRAANTEAFF. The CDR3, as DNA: TGTGCCATCAGTTTAGCAGGATGGAGGAGGGCGGCGAACACTGAAGCTTTCTTT.

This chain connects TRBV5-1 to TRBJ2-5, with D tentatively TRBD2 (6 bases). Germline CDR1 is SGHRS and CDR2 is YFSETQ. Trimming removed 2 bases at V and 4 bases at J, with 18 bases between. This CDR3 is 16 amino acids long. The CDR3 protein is CASSFTWRGWGETQYF. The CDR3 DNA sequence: TGCGCCAGCAGCTTCACTTGGAGGGGCTGGGGAGAGACCCAGTACTTC.

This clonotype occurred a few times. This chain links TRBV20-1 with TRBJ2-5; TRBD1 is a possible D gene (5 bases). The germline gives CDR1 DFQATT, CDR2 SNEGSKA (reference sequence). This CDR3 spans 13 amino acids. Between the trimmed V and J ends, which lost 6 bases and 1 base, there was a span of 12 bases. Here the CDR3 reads CSANRGSQETQYF. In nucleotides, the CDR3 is TGCAGTGCCAATAGGGGTAGCCAAGAGACCCAGTACTTC.

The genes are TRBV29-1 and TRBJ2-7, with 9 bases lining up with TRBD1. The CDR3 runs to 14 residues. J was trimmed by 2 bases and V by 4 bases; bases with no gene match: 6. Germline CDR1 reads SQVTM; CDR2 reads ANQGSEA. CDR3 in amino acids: CSVGEGQGTYEQYF. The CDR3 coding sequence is TGCAGCGTTGGAGAGGGACAGGGAACCTACGAGCAGTACTTC.

The DNA of the CDR3 is TGTGCCAGCAGTCAGGGGAGAGGCTACACCTTC. The encoded protein is CASSQGRGYTF. The J gene is TRBJ1-2, the V gene TRBV6-5, with D possibly matching TRBD1 (6 bases). Trimming stripped 5 bases from V and 8 bases from J, with 9 bases between. The CDR3 spans 11 residues. The germline CDR1 and CDR2 sequences are MNHEY and SVGAGI.

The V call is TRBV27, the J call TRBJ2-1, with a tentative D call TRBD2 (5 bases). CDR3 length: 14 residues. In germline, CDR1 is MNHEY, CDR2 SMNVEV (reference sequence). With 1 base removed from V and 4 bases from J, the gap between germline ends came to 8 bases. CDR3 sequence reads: CASSLFGVYNEQFF. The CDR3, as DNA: TGTGCCAGCAGTTTATTCGGGGTTTACAATGAGCAGTTCTTC.

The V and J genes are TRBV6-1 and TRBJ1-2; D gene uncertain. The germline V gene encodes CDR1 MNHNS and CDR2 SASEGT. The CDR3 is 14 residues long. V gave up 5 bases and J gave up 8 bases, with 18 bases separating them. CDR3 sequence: CASSRTLKVKGYTF. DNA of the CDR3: TGTGCCAGCAGTAGGACTCTAAAGGTTAAAGGCTACACCTTC.

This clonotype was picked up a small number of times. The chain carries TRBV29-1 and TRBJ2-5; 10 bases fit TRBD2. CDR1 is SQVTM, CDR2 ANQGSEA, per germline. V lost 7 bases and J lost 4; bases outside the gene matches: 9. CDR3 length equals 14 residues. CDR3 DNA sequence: TGCAGCGGCGCCCCTAGCGGGAGAAGAGAGACCCAGTACTTC. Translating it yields CSGAPSGRRETQYF.

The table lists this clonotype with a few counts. The CDR3 sequence is CASSQVPAGHNEQFF. The CDR3 DNA reads TGCGCCAGCAGCCAAGTACCTGCAGGCCACAATGAGCAGTTCTTC. The chain has TRBV4-3 and TRBJ2-1; D not certain. The V gene's germline CDR1 is LGHNA and CDR2 YSLEER. The CDR3 runs to 15 residues. Trimming left V 1 base short and J 5 bases short, with 12 bases between.

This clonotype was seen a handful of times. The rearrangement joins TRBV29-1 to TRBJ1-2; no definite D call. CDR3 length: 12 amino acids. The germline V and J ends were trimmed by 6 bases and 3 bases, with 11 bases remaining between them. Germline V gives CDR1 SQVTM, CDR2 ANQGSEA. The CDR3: CSVGDIYYGYTF. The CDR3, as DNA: TGCAGCGTAGGAGACATCTACTATGGCTACACCTTC.

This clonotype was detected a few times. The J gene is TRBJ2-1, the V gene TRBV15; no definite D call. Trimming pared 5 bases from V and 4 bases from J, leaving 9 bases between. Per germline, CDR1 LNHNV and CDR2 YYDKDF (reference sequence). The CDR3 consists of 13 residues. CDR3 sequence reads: CATSPTTYNEQFF. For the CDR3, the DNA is TGTGCCACCAGCCCCACTACTTACAATGAGCAGTTCTTC.

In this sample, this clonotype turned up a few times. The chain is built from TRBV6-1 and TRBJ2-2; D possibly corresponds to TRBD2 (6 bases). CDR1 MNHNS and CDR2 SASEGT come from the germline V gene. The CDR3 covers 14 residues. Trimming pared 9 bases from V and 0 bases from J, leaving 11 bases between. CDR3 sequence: CASQVAANTGELFF. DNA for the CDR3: TGTGCCAGTCAGGTAGCGGCGAACACCGGGGAGCTGTTTTTT.

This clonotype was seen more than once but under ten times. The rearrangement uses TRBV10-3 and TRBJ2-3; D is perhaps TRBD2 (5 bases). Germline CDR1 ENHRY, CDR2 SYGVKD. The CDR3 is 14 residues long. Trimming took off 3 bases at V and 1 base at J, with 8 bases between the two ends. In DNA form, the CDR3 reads TGTGCCATCAGTGATGGGCGGGGCACAGATACGCAGTATTTT. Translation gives CAISDGRGTDTQYF.

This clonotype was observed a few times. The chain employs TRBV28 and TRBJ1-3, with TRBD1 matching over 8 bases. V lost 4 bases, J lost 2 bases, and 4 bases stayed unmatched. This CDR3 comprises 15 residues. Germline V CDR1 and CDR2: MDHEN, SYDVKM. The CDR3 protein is CASSSSGGPGNTIYF. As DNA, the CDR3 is TGTGCCAGCAGTTCCTCAGGGGGCCCTGGAAACACCATATATTTT.

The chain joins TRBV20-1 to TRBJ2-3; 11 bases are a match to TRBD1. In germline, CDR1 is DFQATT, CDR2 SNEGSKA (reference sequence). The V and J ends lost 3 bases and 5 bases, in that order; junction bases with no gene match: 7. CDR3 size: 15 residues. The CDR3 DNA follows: TGCAGTGCTAGGACCGGGACAGGGGGTTTAGATACGCAGTATTTT. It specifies CSARTGTGGLDTQYF.

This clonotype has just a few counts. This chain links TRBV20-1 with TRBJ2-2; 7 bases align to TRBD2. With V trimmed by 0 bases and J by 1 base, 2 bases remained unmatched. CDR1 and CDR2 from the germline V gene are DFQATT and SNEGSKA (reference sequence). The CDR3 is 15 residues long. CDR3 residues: CSARDGGRNTGELFF. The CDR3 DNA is TGCAGTGCTAGAGATGGCGGGAGGAACACCGGGGAGCTGTTTTTT.

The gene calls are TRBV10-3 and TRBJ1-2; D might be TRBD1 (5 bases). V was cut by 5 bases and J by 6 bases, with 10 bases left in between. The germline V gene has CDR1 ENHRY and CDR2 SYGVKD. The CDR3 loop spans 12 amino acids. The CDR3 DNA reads TGTGCCATCAGTATTGACAGAGATGGCTACACCTTC. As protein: CAISIDRDGYTF.

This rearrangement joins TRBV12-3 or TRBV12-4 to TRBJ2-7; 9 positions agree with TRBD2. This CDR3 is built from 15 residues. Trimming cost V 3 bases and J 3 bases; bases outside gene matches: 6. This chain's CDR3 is CASSFLSGSHYEQYF. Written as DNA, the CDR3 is TGTGCCAGCAGTTTTCTTAGCGGGAGTCACTACGAGCAGTACTTC.

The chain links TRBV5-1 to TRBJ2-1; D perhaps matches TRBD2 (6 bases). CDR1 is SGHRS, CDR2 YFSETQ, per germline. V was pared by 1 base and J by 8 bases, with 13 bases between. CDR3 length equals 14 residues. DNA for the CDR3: TGCGCCAGCAGCTTGTCGGTGGGGGGACATGAGCAGTTCTTC. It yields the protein CASSLSVGGHEQFF.

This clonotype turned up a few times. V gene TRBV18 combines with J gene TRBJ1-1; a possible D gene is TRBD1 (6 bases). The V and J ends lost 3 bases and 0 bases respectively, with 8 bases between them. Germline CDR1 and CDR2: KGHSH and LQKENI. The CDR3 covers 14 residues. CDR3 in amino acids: CASSPGAVNTEAFF. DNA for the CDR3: TGTGCCAGCTCACCGGGGGCGGTGAACACTGAAGCTTTCTTT.

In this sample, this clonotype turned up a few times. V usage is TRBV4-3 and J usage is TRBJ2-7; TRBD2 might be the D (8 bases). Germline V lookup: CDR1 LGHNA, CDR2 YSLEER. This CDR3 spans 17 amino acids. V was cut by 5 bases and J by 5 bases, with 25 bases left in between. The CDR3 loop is CASSSWGAGGLDHEQYF. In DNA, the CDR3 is TGCGCCAGCAGCTCCTGGGGGGCAGGGGGACTAGACCACGAGCAGTACTTC.

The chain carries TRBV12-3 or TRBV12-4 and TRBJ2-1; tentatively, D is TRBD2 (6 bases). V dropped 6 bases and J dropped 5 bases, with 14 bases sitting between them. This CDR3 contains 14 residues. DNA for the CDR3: TGTGCCAGCAGCCTAGCGTGGGAAGACAATGAGCAGTTCTTC. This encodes CASSLAWEDNEQFF.

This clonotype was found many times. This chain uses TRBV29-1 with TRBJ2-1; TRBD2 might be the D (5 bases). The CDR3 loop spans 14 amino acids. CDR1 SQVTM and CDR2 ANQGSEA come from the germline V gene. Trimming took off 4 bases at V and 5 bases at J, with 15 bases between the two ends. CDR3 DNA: TGCAGCGTTGTCGACACTAGAATCAACAATGAGCAGTTCTTC. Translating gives CSVVDTRINNEQFF.

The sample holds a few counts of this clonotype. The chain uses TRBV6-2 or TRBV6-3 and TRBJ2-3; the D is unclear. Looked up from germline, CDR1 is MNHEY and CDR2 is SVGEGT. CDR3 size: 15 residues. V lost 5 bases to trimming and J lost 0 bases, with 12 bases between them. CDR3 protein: CASSPLDISTDTQYF. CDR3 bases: TGTGCCAGCAGTCCCCTAGATATAAGCACAGATACGCAGTATTTT.

The CDR3 sequence: CASSYPDGGAFPDTQYF. CDR3 DNA sequence: TGTGCCAGCAGCTACCCGGATGGGGGGGCGTTTCCAGATACGCAGTATTTT. V gene TRBV7-2 combines with J gene TRBJ2-3, with a tentative D call TRBD2 (7 bases). CDR3 length: 17 amino acids. Germline lookup yields CDR1 SGHTA and CDR2 FQGNSA. Deletions cut 4 bases from V and 4 bases from J, with 21 bases between.

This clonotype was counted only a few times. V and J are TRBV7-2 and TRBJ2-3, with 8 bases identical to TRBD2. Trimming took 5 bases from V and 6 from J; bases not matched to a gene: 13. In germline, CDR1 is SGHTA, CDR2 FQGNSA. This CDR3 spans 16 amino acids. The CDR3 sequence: CASSLRAGVGGDTQYF. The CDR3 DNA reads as TGTGCCAGCAGCCTCAGAGCGGGAGTCGGAGGGGATACGCAGTATTTT.

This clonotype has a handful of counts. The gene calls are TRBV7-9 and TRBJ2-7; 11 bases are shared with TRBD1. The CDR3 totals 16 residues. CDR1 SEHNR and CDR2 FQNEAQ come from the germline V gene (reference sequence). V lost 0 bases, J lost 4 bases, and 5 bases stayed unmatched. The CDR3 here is CASSLAFGTGGYEQYF. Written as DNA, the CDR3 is TGTGCCAGCAGCTTAGCTTTTGGGACAGGGGGATACGAGCAGTACTTC.

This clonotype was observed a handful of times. As DNA, the CDR3 is TGCAGTGCTAGAGCCTTATACGGGCCTAGGGGAGATACGCAGTATTTT. Its translation is CSARALYGPRGDTQYF. This chain joins TRBV20-1 and TRBJ2-3; a possible D gene is TRBD1 (5 bases). The CDR3 sequence is 16 residues long. The germline V gene has CDR1 DFQATT and CDR2 SNEGSKA (reference sequence). Trimming took 1 base from V and 5 from J, leaving 19 bases between them.

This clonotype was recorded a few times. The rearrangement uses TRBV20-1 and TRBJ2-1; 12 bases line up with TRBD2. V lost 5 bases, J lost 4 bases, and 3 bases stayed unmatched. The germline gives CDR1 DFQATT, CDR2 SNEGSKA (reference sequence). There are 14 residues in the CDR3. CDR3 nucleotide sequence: TGCAGTGCTGGAGGACTAGCGGGGTACAATGAGCAGTTCTTC. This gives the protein CSAGGLAGYNEQFF.

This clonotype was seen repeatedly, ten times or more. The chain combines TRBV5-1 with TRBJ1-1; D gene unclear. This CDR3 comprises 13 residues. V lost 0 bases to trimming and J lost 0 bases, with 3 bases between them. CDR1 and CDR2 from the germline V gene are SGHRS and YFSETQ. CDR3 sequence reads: CASSLGVNTEAFF. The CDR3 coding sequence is TGCGCCAGCAGCTTGGGCGTGAACACTGAAGCTTTCTTT.